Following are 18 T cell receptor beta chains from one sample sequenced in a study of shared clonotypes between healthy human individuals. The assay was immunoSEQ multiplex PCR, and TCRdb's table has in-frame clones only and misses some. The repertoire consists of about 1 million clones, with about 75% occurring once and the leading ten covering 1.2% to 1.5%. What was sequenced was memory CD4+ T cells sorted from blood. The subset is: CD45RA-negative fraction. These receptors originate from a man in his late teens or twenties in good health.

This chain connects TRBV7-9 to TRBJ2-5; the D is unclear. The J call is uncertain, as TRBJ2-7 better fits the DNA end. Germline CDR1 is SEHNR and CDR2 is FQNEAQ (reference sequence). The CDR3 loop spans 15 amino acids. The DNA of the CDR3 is TGTGCCAGCAGCTTAGTAGGTCTTGGTGGGGACGAGCAGTACTTC. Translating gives CASSLVGLGGDEQYF.

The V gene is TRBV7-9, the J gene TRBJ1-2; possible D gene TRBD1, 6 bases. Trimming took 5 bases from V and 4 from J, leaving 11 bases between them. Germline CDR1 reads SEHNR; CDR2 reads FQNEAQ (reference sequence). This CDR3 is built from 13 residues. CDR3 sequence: CASSQGQFYGYTF. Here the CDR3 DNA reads TGTGCCAGCAGCCAAGGACAGTTCTATGGCTACACCTTC.

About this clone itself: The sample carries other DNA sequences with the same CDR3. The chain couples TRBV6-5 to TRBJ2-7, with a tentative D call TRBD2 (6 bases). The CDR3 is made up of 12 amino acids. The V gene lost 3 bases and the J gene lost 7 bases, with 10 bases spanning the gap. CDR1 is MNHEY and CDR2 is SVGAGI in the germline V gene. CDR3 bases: TGTGCCAGCAGTTATGGGGGAGGAGAGCAGTACTTC. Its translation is CASSYGGGEQYF.

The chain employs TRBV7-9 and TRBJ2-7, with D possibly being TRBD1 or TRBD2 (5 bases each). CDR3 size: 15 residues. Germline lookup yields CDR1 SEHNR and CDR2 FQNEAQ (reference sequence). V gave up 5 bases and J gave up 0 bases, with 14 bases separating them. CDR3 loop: CASSRGPPTSYEQYF. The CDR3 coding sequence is TGTGCCAGCAGCCGGGGACCCCCAACCTCCTACGAGCAGTACTTC.

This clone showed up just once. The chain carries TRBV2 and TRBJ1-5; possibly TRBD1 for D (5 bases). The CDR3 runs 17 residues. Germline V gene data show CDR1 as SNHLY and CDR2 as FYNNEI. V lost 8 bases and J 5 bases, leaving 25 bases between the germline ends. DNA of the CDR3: TGTGCCAGCCTTTCCCGACAGCTCACCGTTGGGGATCAGCCCCAGCATTTT. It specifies CASLSRQLTVGDQPQHF.

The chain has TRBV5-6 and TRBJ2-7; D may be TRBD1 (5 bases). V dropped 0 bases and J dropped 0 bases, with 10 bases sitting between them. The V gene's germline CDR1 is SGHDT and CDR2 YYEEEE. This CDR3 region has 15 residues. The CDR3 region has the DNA TGTGCCAGCAGCTTGGAATCCAGGGACTCCTACGAGCAGTACTTC. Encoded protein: CASSLESRDSYEQYF.

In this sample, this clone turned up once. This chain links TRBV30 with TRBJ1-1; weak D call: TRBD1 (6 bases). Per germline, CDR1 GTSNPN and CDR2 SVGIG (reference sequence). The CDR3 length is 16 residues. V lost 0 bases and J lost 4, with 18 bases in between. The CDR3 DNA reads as TGTGCCTGGAGTGTCGGGGTTGGGGGCCGGCCCACTGAAGCTTTCTTT. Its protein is CAWSVGVGGRPTEAFF.

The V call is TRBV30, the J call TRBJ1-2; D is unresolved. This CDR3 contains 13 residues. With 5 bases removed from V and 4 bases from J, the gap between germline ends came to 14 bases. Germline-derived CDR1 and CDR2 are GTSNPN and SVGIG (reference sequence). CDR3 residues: CAWGLPLGYGYTF. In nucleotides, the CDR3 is TGTGCCTGGGGACTTCCCCTCGGCTATGGCTACACCTTC.

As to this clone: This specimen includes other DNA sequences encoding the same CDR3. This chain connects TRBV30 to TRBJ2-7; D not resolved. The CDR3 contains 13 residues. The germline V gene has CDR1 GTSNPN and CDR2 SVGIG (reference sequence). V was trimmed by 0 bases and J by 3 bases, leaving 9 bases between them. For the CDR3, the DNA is TGTGCCTGGAGTGTACCCCCGGTCTACGAGCAGTACTTC. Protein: CAWSVPPVYEQYF.

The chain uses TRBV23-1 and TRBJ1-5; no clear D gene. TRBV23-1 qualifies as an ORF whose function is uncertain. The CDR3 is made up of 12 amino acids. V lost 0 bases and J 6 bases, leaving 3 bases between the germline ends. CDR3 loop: CASSQSGQPQHF. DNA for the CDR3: TGCGCCAGCAGTCAATCGGGTCAGCCCCAGCATTTT.

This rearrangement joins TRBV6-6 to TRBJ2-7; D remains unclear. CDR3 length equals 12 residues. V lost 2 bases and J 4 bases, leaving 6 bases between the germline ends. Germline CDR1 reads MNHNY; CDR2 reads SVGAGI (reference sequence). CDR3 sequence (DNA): TGTGCCAGCAGTTACGTGGCGTACGAGCAGTACTTC. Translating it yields CASSYVAYEQYF.

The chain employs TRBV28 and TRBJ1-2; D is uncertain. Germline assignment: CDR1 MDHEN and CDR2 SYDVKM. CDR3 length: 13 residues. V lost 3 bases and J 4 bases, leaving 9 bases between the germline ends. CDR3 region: CASSFPGSYGYTF. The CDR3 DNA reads TGTGCCAGCAGTTTTCCGGGGAGCTATGGCTACACCTTC.

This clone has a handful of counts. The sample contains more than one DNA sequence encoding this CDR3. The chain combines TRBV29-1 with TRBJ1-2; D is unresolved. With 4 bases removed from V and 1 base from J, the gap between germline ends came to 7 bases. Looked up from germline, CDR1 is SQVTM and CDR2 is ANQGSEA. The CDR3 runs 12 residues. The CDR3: CSVGASNYGYTF. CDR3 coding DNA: TGCAGCGTTGGGGCAAGTAACTATGGCTACACCTTC.

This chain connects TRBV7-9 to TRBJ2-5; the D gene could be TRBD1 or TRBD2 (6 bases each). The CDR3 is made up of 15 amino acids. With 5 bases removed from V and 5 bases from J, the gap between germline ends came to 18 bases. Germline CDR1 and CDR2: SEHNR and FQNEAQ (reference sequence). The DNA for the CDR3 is TGTGCCAGCAGCGAACCAGGGGCGGGAATTGAGACCCAGTACTTC. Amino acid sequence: CASSEPGAGIETQYF. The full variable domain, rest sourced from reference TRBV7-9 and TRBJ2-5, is DTGVSQNPRHKITKRGQNVTFRCDPISEHNRLYWYRQTLGQGPEFLTYFQNEAQLEKSRLLSDRFSAERPKGSFSTLEIQRTEQGDSAMYLCASSEPGAGIETQYFGPGTRLLVL.

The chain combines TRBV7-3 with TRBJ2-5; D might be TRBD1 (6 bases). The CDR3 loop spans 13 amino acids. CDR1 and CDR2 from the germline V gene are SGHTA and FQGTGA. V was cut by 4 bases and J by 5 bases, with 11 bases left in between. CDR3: CASSSGQWETQYF. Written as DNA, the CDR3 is TGTGCCAGCAGCTCAGGACAGTGGGAGACCCAGTACTTC.

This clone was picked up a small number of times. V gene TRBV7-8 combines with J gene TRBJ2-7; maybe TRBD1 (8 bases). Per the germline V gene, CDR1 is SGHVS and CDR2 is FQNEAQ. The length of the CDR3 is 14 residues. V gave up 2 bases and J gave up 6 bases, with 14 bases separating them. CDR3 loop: CASSLSQGGFEQYF. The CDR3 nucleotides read TGTGCCAGCAGCTTATCACAGGGGGGGTTCGAGCAGTACTTC.

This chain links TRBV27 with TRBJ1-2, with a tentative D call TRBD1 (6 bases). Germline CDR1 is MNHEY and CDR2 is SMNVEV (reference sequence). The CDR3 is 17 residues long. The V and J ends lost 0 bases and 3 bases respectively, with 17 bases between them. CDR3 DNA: TGTGCCAGCAGTTTATCAGTTGGGTGGGGGCAGGACTATGGCTACACCTTC. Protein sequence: CASSLSVGWGQDYGYTF.

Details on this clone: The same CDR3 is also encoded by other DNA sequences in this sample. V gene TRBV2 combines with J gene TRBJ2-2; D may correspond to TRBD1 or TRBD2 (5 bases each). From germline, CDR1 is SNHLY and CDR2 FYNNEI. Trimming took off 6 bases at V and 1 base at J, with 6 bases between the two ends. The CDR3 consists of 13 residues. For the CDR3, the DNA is TGTGCCAGCAGGGGACGGAACACCGGGGAGCTGTTTTTT. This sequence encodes CASRGRNTGELFF.